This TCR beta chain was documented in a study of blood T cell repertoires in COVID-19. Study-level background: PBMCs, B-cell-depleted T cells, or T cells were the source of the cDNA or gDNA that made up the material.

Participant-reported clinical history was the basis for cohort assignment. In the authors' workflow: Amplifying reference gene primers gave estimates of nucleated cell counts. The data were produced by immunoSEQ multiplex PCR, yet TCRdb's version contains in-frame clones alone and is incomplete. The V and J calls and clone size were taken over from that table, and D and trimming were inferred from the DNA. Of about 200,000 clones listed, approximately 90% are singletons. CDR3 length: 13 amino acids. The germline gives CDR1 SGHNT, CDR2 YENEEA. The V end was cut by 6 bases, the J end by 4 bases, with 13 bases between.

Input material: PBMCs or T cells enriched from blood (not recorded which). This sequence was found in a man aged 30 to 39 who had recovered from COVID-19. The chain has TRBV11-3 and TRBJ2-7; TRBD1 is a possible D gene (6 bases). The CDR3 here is CASSLGQTYEQYF. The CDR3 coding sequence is TGTGCCAGCAGTCTAGGACAGACTTACGAGCAGTACTTC.